This T cell receptor beta chain derives from a study of blood T cell repertoires in COVID-19. Looking at the study overall: Spain, Italy and the United States supplied samples that represented acute and convalescent COVID-19.

V lost 1 base, J lost 3 bases, and 15 bases lay in between. The CDR3 runs to 16 residues. Germline CDR1 and CDR2: SGHRS and YFSETQ. The authors' processing: The assay estimated nucleated cells by amplifying reference gene primers. The repertoire was sequenced with immunoSEQ multiplex PCR; TCRdb's copy has only in-frame clones and lacks some. V, J and clone size are taken as reported in that table, and D and trimming were inferred from the DNA itself. The profile shows fewer than 350,000 clones, about 88% of them singletons. Participants, about 18 to 90 years old, spanned around 25 US areas. Cohort 3 recovered donors had two negative PCRs, clearance, or symptom resolution.

The chain employs TRBV5-1 and TRBJ2-3; D is perhaps TRBD2 (6 bases). This receptor was identified in a woman between 40 and 50 years old who had recovered from COVID-19. Source material: PBMCs or T cells enriched from blood (not recorded which). Here the CDR3 reads CASSLPPGLVTDTQYF. Here the CDR3 DNA reads TGCGCCAGCAGCTTGCCCCCGGGACTTGTAACAGATACGCAGTATTTT.